Listed below are T cell receptor beta chains from one sample, sequenced in a study of T cells expressing NK-cell markers. TCRdb reprocessed the 5' RACE reads and stores each CDR3 protein as one record, lacking DNA. Its table lists some 450,000 distinct CDR3 sequences. Sequenced sample: blood T cells: a sorted CD56 or NKG2C T cell subset, CD4+ or CD8+ T cells, or bulk PBMC T cells (not recorded which). Receptor source: a woman aged 18-69 years in good health. CDR3s include the opening cysteine and the closing phenylalanine or tryptophan. The order of the fields is V gene, J gene, CDR3 protein.

TRBV29-1	TRBJ1-2	CSATSRGTGGLLSYGYTF
TRBV20-1	TRBJ1-5	CSAIQGLVGQPQHF
TRBV12-3/TRBV12-4	TRBJ1-4	CASSLGGRGSELFF
TRBV6-2/TRBV6-3	TRBJ1-1	CASTIQGARTEAFF
TRBV6-6	TRBJ1-6	CASSLPGAPLHF
TRBV27	TRBJ2-1	CASSSGGRYNEQFF
TRBV5-6	TRBJ1-4	CASSLDSGGSYEKLFF
TRBV11-1	TRBJ2-1	CASTVQSSYNEQFF
TRBV6-1	TRBJ2-3	CASRTAGRTDTQYF
TRBV18	TRBJ2-1	CASSTGGGRSYNEQFF
TRBV7-2	TRBJ1-4	CASSMRGPDEKLFF
TRBV5-1	TRBJ2-3	CASTPGSGGTDTQYF
TRBV4-1	TRBJ2-1	CASSQNGGGNEQFF
TRBV5-1	TRBJ2-5	CASREASGNIGTQYF
TRBV20-1	TRBJ2-1	CSARDWLGSYNEQFF
TRBV4-2	TRBJ2-1	CASSQDLWGEQFF
TRBV6-1	TRBJ2-6	CASSVGARGDGANVLTF
TRBV20-1	TRBJ2-7	CSAPGTGDYEQYF
TRBV29-1	TRBJ2-5	CSVDGLQGESETQYF
TRBV15	TRBJ1-3	CATSRDPAVSGNTIYF
TRBV6-2/TRBV6-3	TRBJ2-7	CASSYGLAGGNYEQYF
TRBV6-2/TRBV6-3	TRBJ2-5	CASTPRGFEETQYF
TRBV29-1	TRBJ2-5	CSVSGTGETQYF
TRBV29-1	TRBJ2-1	CSVEDGRSGRANEQFF
TRBV10-1	TRBJ2-3	CASSRQRISTDTQYF
TRBV7-2	TRBJ2-1	CASSRATVGDNEQFF
TRBV7-8	TRBJ1-2	CASSLGGGYNGYTF
TRBV7-8	TRBJ2-3	CASSTLAGGTDTQYF
TRBV28	TRBJ2-5	CASRTLWGSGQETQYF
TRBV12-3/TRBV12-4	TRBJ2-5	CASSPPGLRETQYF
TRBV7-9	TRBJ2-7	CASGQSVEQYF
TRBV4-3	TRBJ2-3	CASSHGTGATDTQYF
TRBV6-6	TRBJ1-2	CASRTGWDRGYTF
TRBV7-2	TRBJ2-1	CASSLRLAGNNEQFF
TRBV18	TRBJ2-5	CASSPPNPSGDQETQYF
TRBV5-6	TRBJ1-2	CASSLGGVPNYGYTF
TRBV7-6	TRBJ2-5	CASSLEAVSQETQYF
TRBV6-1	TRBJ1-6	CASSPDRTNSPLHF
TRBV20-1	TRBJ2-5	CSALLGGTSYQTQYF
TRBV5-1	TRBJ1-1	CASSLSLEGTEAFF
TRBV5-6	TRBJ1-2	CASSLDPRTADGYTF
TRBV4-3	TRBJ2-3	CASSQGGFTDTQYF
TRBV27	TRBJ2-7	CASSLVPDRVYEQYF